The 4 T cell receptor beta chains presented below share a single source sample, sequenced in a study of read filtering for tumor transcriptome and immune sequencing. From roughly 390 ng of RNA, a library with molecular barcoded alpha/delta and beta/gamma adaptors was made. A single record per CDR3 protein comes from TCRdb applying MiXCR to the reads. Of over 45,000 distinct CDR3 sequences in the sample, 20% to 25% are singletons; the top ten hold approximately 18%. Material for sequencing was a population of CD138-negative cells sorted from bone marrow. These receptors were collected from a donor aged 40 or older with multiple myeloma.

This clonotype was counted at least ten times. The gene calls are TRBV12-3 or TRBV12-4 and TRBJ1-6, with D unclear. Trimming cost V 3 bases and J 9 bases, with 12 bases left between them. The CDR3 runs 14 residues. DNA of the CDR3: TGTGCCAGCAGTTTTGTGGCCTCGGGTTCACCCCTCCACTTT. Protein product: CASSFVASGSPLHF.

This clonotype was seen repeatedly, ten times or more. This chain uses TRBV5-1 with TRBJ2-1; TRBD1 matches at 8 bases. The CDR3 length is 15 residues. The V gene end was trimmed by 3 bases and the J gene end by 6 bases; junction bases not matched to a gene: 8. Germline lookup yields CDR1 SGHRS and CDR2 YFSETQ. The CDR3 sequence is CASSYPGTGLNEQFF. The CDR3 nucleotides read TGCGCCAGCAGCTATCCCGGGACAGGCCTCAATGAGCAGTTCTTC.

The chain couples TRBV7-2 to TRBJ2-7; a possible D gene is TRBD2 (7 bases). CDR3 length: 16 residues. V shed 2 bases and J shed 5 bases, with 19 bases lying between them. CDR1 and CDR2 from the germline V gene are SGHTA and FQGNSA. The CDR3 nucleotides are TGTGCCAGCAGCTTAACCCGGGGAGGGGGAAACGACGAGCAGTACTTC. It specifies CASSLTRGGGNDEQYF.

This clonotype was counted at least ten times. The rearrangement links TRBV14 to TRBJ2-1; 13 positions match TRBD2. This CDR3 has 17 amino acids. Unmatched junction bases numbered 2, after V lost 3 bases and J lost 0 bases. Germline CDR1 and CDR2: SGHDN and FVKESK. The CDR3 sequence is CASSQGLAGNSYNEQFF. The CDR3 nucleotides read TGTGCCAGCAGCCAGGGACTAGCGGGGAACTCCTACAATGAGCAGTTCTTC.